This T cell receptor (beta chain) was recorded in a study of read filtering for tumor transcriptome and immune sequencing. The wider study: The cohort had some 16 men and some 13 women aged about 47 to 80, mean about 70 years. After DNase treatment, RNA was made into whole-transcriptome libraries.

Overall study findings and caveats: Correlation between methods rose after single-read clonotypes were removed.

Points on this clonotype: Its target is not known.

From 300 to 450 ng of RNA, a library with molecular barcoded alpha/delta and beta/gamma adaptors was made. TCRdb recomputed calls from the reads with MiXCR, one row per CDR3 protein. The sample yields tens of thousands of distinct CDR3 sequences, roughly 13% seen once. Trimming shortened V by 8 bases and J by 9 bases, and 16 bases separated the two germline ends. Germline assignment: CDR1 MNHEY and CDR2 SVGAGI. The CDR3 loop spans 12 amino acids. The J gene is TRBJ1-1, the V gene TRBV6-5, with D uncertain. Material: a population of CD138-negative cells sorted from bone marrow. This receptor was taken from a donor at least 40 years old with multiple myeloma. Here the CDR3 reads CASLQAQRKAFF. In DNA, the CDR3 is TGTGCCAGCCTCCAGGCTCAGAGAAAAGCTTTCTTT.